This TCR beta chain was documented in a study of control samples from healthy donors and cancer patients. Per the germline V gene, CDR1 is SGHTA and CDR2 is FQGTGA. The V and J ends lost 5 bases and 4 bases respectively, with 19 bases between them. The CDR3 has 16 residues. The table came from immunoSEQ multiplex PCR; TCRdb's copy has only in-frame clones and leaves some out. The sample lists 130,000 or so clones, about 90% occurring once. The V gene is TRBV7-3, the J gene TRBJ2-3, with a weak D call TRBD2 (7 bases). Sequences were obtained from blood. The sequence derives from a man younger than 35 in good health. CDR3 sequence: CASSPLGGGAPDTQYF. The CDR3 nucleotides read TGTGCCAGCAGCCCGTTGGGAGGGGGGGCCCCAGATACGCAGTATTTT.